This T cell receptor beta chain appears in the sequencing data of a study of PD-1 blockade in classical Hodgkin lymphoma. Every single patient, without exception, relapsed after autologous stem cell transplantation, and brentuximab vedotin exposure varied. By magnetic negative selection, CD8+ T cells were isolated from the thawed PBMCs. General study points: Reported baseline diversity: healthy donors highest, relapsed/refractory patients lowest.

Clones were read by immunoSEQ multiplex PCR, and TCRdb kept only the in-frame ones, dropping some. The sample lists around 5,000 clones, more than 60% occurring once. Details on this clone: What it binds is unknown.

This TCR came from a human donor with classical Hodgkin lymphoma. The sample was CD8+ T cells from blood, taken at baseline.

Here the CDR3 DNA reads TGTGCCAGCAGCGTAGGGTCGGGGGGGGCCCACGAGCAGTACTTC. Translation gives CASSVGSGGAHEQYF. This chain connects TRBV9 to TRBJ2-7, with 8 bases aligning to TRBD2. The CDR3 spans 15 residues. CDR1 and CDR2 (germline): SGDLS, YYNGEE. After removal of 0 bases from V and 5 bases from J, the junction contained 7 bases not matched to a gene.